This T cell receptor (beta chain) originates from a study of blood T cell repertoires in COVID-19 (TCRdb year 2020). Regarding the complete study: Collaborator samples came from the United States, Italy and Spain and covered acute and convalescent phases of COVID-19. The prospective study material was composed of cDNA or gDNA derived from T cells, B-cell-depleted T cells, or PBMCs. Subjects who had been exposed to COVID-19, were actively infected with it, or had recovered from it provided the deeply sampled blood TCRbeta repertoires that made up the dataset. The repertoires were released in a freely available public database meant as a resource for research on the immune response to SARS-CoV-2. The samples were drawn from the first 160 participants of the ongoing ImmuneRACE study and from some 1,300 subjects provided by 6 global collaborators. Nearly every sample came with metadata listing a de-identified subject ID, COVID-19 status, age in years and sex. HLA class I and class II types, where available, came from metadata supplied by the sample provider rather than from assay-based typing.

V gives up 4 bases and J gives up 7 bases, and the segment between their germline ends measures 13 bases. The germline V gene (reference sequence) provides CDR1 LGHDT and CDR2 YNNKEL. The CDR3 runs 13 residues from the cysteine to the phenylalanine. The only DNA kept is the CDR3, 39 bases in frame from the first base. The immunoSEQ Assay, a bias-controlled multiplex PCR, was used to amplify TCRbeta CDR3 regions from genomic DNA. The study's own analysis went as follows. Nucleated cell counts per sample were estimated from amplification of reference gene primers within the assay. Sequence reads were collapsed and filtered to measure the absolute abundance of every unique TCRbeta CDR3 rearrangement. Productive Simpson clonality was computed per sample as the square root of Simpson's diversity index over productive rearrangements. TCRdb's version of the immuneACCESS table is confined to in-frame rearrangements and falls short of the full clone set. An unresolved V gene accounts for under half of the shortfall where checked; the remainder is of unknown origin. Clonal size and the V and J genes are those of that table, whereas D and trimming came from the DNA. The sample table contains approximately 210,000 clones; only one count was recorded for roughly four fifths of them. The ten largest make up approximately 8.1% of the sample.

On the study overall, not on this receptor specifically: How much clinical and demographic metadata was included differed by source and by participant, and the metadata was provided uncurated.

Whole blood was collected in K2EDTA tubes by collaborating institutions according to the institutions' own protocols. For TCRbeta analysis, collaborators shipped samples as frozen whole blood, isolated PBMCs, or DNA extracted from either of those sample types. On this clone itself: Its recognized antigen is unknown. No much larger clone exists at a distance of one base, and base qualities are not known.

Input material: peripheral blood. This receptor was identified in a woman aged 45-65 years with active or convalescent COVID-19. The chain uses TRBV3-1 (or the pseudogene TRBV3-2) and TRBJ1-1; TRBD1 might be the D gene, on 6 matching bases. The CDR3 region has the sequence CASSRHTGIEAFF. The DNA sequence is TGTGCCAGCAGCCGTCATACAGGGATTGAAGCTTTCTTT.